This TCR beta chain was found in a study of post-analysis software for immune sequencing data. Study context: Patients with relapsing-remitting, secondary progressive and progressive-relapsing multiple sclerosis courses were all represented. Study-wide points: Roughly five TRBV segments appeared more often in patients than in controls, and TRBV5-6, TRBV5-1 and TRBV20-1 were among these. The normalized Chao1 diversity of multiple sclerosis patients was significantly lower than that of controls. F-measure co-clustering was strong for batch-matched samples.

Tagging with unique molecular identifiers was a feature of the TCR beta cDNA libraries. Each sample of about 0.95 to 11 million input T cells yielded roughly 500,000 cDNA molecules, so each molecule approximated one T cell. TCRdb itself ran the PCR reads through MiXCR, one entry per CDR3 protein. The sample shows some 190,000 distinct CDR3 sequences, over 25% of them seen only once. This clonotype came up a few times. As yet, its antigen is unknown. Trimming at V came to 4 bases and at J to 6 bases, leaving 6 bases not matched to a gene. Germline CDR1 is MGHDK and CDR2 is SYGVNS. The CDR3 has 15 amino acids.

This sequence originates from a girl younger than 18 with multiple sclerosis. The rearrangement uses TRBV25-1 and TRBJ2-2; TRBD1 matches at 9 bases. The specimen was blood. This chain's CDR3 is CASSVGTGYAGELFF. CDR3 sequence (DNA): TGTGCCAGCAGTGTTGGGACAGGGTACGCCGGGGAGCTGTTTTTT.